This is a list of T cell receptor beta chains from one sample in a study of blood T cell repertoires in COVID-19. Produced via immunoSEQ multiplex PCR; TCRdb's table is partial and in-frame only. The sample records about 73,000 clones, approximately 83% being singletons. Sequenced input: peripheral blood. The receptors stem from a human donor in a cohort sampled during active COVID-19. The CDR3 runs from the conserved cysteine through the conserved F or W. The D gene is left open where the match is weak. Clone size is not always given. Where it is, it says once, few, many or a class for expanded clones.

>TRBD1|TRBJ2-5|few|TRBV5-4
TGTGCCAGCAGCTTGGCCGGGACAGGGGAGTCCCAGTACTTC
CASSLAGTGESQYF
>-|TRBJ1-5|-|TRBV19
TGTGCCAGTAGTATGAGAGGGATGAGCAATCAGCCCCAGCATTTT
CASSMRGMSNQPQHF
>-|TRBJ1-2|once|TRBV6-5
TGTGCCAGCACCAAGGGGGGGGCTAACTATGGCTACACCTTC
CASTKGGANYGYTF
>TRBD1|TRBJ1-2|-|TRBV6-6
TGTGCCAGCAGTTACCCGGACAGGGCTGGTGGCTACACCTTC
CASSYPDRAGGYTF
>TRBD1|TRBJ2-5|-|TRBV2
TGTGCCAGCAGCCAGGACAGGGTGGGCCAGTACTTC
CASSQDRVGQYF
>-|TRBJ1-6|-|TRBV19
TGTGCCAGTCGCGCCGGGGACTTTTCACCCCTCCACTTT
CASRAGDFSPLHF
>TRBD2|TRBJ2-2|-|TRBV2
TGTGCCAGCAGAGCGGGACTAGCGGGGGGGACCGGGGAGCTGTTTTTT
CASRAGLAGGTGELFF
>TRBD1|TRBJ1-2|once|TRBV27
TGTGCCAGCAGGGTGATGGGGACAGGGGGCGGCTATGGCTACACCTTC
CASRVMGTGGGYGYTF
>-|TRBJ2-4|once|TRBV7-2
TGTGCCAGCAGCCTTAGCCTCCTGGACAGAGCCCCGTACTTC
CASSLSLLDRAPYF
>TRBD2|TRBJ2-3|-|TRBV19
TGTGCCAGTAGGCCGGGACTAGCGGGGGGAACGCAGTATTTT
CASRPGLAGGTQYF
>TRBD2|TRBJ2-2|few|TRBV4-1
TGCGCCAGCAGCCAAGATGCCGGGGGGGCCGGGGAGCTGTTTTTT
CASSQDAGGAGELFF
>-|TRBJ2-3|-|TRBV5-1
TGCGCCAGCAGCTTGACAGGGTTCACAGATACGCAGTATTTT
CASSLTGFTDTQYF
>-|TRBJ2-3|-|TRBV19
TGTGCCAGTAAGAGGAGCGGGCGGGCAGATACGCAGTATTTT
CASKRSGRADTQYF
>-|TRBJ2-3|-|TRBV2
TGTGCCAGCAGCAAAGGGGAGGGGGGGCCGATAGATACGCAGTATTTT
CASSKGEGGPIDTQYF
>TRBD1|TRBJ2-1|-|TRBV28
TGTGCCAGCAGAAAAACCGGGACAGCCTACAATGAGCAGTTCTTC
CASRKTGTAYNEQFF
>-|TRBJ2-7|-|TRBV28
TGTGCCAGCACCGCCCCCCGTGTAGCCTACGAGCAGTACTTC
CASTAPRVAYEQYF
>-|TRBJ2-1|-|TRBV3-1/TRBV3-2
TGTGCCAGCAGCCTTCGCGGGGCCGACAATGAGCAGTTCTTC
CASSLRGADNEQFF
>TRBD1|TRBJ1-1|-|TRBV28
TGTGCCAGCAGTCACCAGACAGGGGTGAACACTGAAGCTTTCTTT
CASSHQTGVNTEAFF
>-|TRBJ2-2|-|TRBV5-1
TGCGCCAGCAGCCCAGGAAGGACCGGGGAGCTGTTTTTT
CASSPGRTGELFF
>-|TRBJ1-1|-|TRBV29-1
TGCAGCGGAGAGGAAGGGGACACTGAAGCTTTCTTT
CSGEEGDTEAFF
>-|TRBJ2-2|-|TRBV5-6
TGTGCCAGCAGCTTCCCTAACACCGGGGAGCTGTTTTTT
CASSFPNTGELFF
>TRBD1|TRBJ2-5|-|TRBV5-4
TGTGCCAGCAGCGCCGGGACAGGCCAAGAGACCCAGTACTTC
CASSAGTGQETQYF
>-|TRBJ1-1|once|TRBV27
TGTGCCAGCAGTCCCTCAACTACGAGTTACACTGAAGCTTTCTTT
CASSPSTTSYTEAFF
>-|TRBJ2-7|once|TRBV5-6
TGTGCCAGCAGCCTAGAGTACGAGCAGTACTTC
CASSLEYEQYF
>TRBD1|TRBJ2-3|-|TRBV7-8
TGTGCCAGCAGCTTAAAGTTAGGACAGGGGGTGGGTAATACGCAGTATTTT
CASSLKLGQGVGNTQYF
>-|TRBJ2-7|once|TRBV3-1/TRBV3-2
TGTGCCAGCAGCCAAGATTCCGGACAGATCTACGAGCAGTACTTC
CASSQDSGQIYEQYF
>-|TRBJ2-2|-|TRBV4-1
TGCGCCAGCAGCCAGTACACAAACACCGGGGAGCTGTTTTTT
CASSQYTNTGELFF
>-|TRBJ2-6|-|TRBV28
TGTGCCACCACTACCCCAGGGGGGGCCAACGTCCTGACTTTC
CATTTPGGANVLTF
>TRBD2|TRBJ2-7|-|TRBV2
TGTGCCAGCAGTGATCCCTTCACCGGGACTAGCGGGGGGTCCGGGGGGTACGAGCAGTACTTC
CASSDPFTGTSGGSGGYEQYF
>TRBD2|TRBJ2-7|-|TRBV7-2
TGTGCCAGCAGCGCAGCGGGAATCTACGAGCAGTACTTC
CASSAAGIYEQYF
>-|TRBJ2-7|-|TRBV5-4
TGTGCCAGCAGCTTGGAGTTAGGACAACCAGGGATCTACGAGCAGTACTTC
CASSLELGQPGIYEQYF
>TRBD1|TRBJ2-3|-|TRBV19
TGTGCCAGTAGTAGATGGGACAGACAGGGCCCCACAGATACGCAGTATTTT
CASSRWDRQGPTDTQYF
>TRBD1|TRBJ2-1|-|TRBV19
TGTGCCAGTAGAAACAGGGGTACCTACAATGAGCAGTTCTTC
CASRNRGTYNEQFF
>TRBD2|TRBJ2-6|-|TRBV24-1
TGTGCCACCAGTTCGGGGGGTTCTCCCCCTGGGGCCAACGTCCTGACTTTC
CATSSGGSPPGANVLTF
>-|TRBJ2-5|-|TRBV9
TGTGCCAGCAGCGTAATTCCCGAAGAGACCCAGTACTTC
CASSVIPEETQYF
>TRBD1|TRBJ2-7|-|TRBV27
TGTGCCAGCAGTATTGGACAGGGGGAACACGAGCAGTACTTC
CASSIGQGEHEQYF
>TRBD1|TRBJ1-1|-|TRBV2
TGTGCCAGCAGTGTGCAGGGGGTGATGAACACTGAAGCTTTCTTT
CASSVQGVMNTEAFF
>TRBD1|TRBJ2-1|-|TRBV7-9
TGTGCCAGCAGCTTCACTACTCGACGACAGGGCTACAATGAGCAGTTCTTC
CASSFTTRRQGYNEQFF
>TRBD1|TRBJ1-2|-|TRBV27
TGTGCCAGCAGTTTCGCCGGGACAGGGGGCCCGGAGGGCTACACCTTC
CASSFAGTGGPEGYTF
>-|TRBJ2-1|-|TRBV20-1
TGCAGTGCTAGAAGGGGCTATGAGCAGTTCTTC
CSARRGYEQFF
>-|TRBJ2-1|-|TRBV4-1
TGCGCCAGCAGCCAAGGGTCGGCAGGGGCCAATGAGCAGTTCTTC
CASSQGSAGANEQFF
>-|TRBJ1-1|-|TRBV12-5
TGTGCTAGTGCCCTACAGGGTTTCACTGAAGCTTTCTTT
CASALQGFTEAFF
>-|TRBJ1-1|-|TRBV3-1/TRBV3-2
TGTGCCAGCAGCCAAGGTAGAGACACTGAAGCTTTCTTT
CASSQGRDTEAFF